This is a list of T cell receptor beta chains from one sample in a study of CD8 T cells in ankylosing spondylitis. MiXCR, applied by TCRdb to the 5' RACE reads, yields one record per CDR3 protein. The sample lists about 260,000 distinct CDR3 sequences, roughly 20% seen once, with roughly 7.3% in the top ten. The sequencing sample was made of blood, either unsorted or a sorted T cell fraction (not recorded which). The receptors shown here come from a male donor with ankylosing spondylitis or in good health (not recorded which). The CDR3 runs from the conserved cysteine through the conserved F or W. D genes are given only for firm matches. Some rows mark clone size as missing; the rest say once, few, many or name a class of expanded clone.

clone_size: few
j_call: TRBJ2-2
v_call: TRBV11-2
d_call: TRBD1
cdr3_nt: TGTGCCAGCAGCCCAGGAGGGACAGGTCGCACCGGGGAGCTGTTTTTT
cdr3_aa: CASSPGGTGRTGELFF

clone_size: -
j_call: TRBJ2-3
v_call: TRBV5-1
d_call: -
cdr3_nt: TGCGCCAGCAGCTGGGGCCTAACTGGGGGTGACACAGATACGCAGTATTTT
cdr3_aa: CASSWGLTGGDTDTQYF

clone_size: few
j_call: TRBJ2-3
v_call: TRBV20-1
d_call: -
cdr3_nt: TGCAGTGCTCGACAGACGATTAGCACAGATACGCAGTATTTT
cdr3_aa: CSARQTISTDTQYF

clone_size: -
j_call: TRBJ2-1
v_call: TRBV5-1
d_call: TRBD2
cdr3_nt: TGCGCCAGCAGCCCGCGGCCTAGCGGGGACAATGAGCAGTTCTTC
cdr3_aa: CASSPRPSGDNEQFF

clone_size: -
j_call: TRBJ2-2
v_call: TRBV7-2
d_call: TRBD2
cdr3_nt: TGTGCCAGCGGGACTAGCGGGTCTACCGGGGAGCTGTTTTTT
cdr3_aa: CASGTSGSTGELFF

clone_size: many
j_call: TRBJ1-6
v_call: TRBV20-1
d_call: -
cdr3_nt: TGCAGTGCTGATCGGGCGGGACCGCCTAATTCACCCCTCCACTTT
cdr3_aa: CSADRAGPPNSPLHF

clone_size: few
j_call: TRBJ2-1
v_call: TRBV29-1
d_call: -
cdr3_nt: TGCAGCGGGTTCTCGCCCAATGAGCAGTTCTTC
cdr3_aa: CSGFSPNEQFF

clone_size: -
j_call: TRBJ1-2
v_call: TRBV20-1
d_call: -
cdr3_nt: TGCAGTGCAGTCCCGGACAAATCCAGTGAAGGTAGCTATGGCTACACCTTC
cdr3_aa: CSAVPDKSSEGSYGYTF

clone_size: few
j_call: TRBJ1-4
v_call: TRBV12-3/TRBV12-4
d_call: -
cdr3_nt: TGTGCCAGCTCTCGGACGTGGTCGCATAATGAAAAACTGTTTTTT
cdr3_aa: CASSRTWSHNEKLFF

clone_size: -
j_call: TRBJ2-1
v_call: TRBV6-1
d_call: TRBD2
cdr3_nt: TGTGCCAGTTTTTCCCCGGGACTAGCGGAAAGCTCCTACAATGAGCAGTTCTTC
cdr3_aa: CASFSPGLAESSYNEQFF

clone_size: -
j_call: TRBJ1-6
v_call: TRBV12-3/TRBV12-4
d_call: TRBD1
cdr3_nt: TGTGCCAGCAGTCAAAGACAGGGGAATTCACCCCTCCACTTT
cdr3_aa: CASSQRQGNSPLHF

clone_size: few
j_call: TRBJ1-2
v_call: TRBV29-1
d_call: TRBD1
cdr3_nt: TGCAGCGTGCCGGACAGGGTGGTGGATGGCTACACCTTC
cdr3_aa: CSVPDRVVDGYTF

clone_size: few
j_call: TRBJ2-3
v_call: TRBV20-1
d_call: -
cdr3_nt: TGCAGTGCTCGGCTAACTAGAGCCCCAGGGGATACGCAGTATTTT
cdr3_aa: CSARLTRAPGDTQYF

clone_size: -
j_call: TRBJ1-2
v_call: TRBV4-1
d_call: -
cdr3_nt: TGCGCCAGCAGCCAAGATTGGGCAGGGGTATTTAACTATGGCTACACCTTC
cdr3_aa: CASSQDWAGVFNYGYTF

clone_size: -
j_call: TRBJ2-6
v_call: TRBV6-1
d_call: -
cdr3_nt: TGTGCCAGCAGTGCTACTACCATACAGGGAGCTGGGGCCAACGTCCTGACTTTC
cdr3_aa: CASSATTIQGAGANVLTF